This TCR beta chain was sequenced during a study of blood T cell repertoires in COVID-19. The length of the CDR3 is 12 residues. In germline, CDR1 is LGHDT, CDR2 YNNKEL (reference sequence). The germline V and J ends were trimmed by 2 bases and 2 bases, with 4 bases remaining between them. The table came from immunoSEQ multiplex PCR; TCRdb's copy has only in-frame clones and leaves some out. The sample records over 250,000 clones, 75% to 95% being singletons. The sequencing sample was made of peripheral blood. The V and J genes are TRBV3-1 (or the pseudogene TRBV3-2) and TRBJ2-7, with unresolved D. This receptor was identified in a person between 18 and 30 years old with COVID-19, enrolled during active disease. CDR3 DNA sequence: TGTGCCAGCAGCCAACTAACCTACGAGCAGTACTTC. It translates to CASSQLTYEQYF.